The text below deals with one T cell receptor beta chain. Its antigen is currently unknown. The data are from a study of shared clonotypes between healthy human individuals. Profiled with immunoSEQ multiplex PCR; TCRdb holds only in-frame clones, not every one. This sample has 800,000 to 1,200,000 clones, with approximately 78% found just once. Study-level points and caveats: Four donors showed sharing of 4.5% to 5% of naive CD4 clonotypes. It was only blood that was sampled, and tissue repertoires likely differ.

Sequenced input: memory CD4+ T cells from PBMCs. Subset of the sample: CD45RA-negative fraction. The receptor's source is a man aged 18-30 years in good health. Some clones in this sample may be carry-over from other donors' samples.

The CDR3 is CASSLGGSQPQHF. DNA of the CDR3: TGTGCCAGCAGCTTGGGAGGATCTCAGCCCCAGCATTTT. This chain joins TRBV5-8 and TRBJ1-5; the D is unclear. This CDR3 region has 13 residues. The germline gives CDR1 SGHTS, CDR2 YDEGEE. The germline V and J ends were trimmed by 0 bases and 6 bases, with 7 bases remaining between them.